The T cell receptor beta chain under discussion was sequenced for a study of shared clonotypes between healthy human individuals. The length of the CDR3 is 14 residues. In germline, CDR1 is MDHEN, CDR2 SYDVKM. The V end lost 3 bases, the J end lost 3 bases, and 12 bases lay between the germline ends. Data came from immunoSEQ multiplex PCR; TCRdb stores just in-frame clones and leaves some out. The sample shows 2 million to 2.5 million clones, approximately 95% of them seen only once. Terminally differentiated effector memory CD45RA+ cells were excluded from the naive CD8 cells, which were CD45RO-negative and positively selected for CCR7.

The rearrangement joins TRBV28 to TRBJ2-7; the D gene is possibly TRBD1 (6 bases). The sample was naive CD8+ T cells sorted from blood. This sequence was found in a man aged 18 to 30 in good health. In DNA, the CDR3 is TGTGCCAGCAGTTTTGCACAGGGTTACTACGAGCAGTACTTC. Protein: CASSFAQGYYEQYF.